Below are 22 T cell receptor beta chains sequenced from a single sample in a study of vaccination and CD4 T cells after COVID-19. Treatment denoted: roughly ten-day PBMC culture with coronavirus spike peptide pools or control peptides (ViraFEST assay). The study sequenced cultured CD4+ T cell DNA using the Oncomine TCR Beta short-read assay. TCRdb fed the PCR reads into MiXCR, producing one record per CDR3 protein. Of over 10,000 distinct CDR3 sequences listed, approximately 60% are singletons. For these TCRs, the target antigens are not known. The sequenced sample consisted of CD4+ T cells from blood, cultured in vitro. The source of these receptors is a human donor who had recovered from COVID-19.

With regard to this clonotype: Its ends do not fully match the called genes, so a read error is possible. CDR3 sequence reads: CAWSKGVGQPRHF. For the CDR3, the DNA is TGTGCCTGGAGTAAAGGGGTGGGACAGCCCCGGCATTTT. The chain uses TRBV30 and TRBJ1-5; 7 bases line up with TRBD1. Germline CDR1 reads GTSNPN; CDR2 reads SVGIG (reference sequence). The CDR3 is made up of 13 amino acids.

The CDR3 nucleotides read TGTGCCAGTAGTATAGTAACGGATACAGATACGCAGTATTTT. This translates into CASSIVTDTDTQYF. The chain recombines TRBV19 with TRBJ2-3; D is unclear. Germline assignment: CDR1 LNHDA and CDR2 SQIVND (reference sequence). The CDR3 loop spans 14 amino acids. The V gene lost 1 base and the J gene lost 3 bases, with 8 bases spanning the gap.

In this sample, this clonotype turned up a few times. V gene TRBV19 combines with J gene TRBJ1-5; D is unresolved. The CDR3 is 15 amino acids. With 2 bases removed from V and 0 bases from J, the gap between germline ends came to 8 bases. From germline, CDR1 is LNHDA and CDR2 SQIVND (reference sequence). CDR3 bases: TGTGCCAGTAGTATATTCGGGAATAGCAATCAGCCCCAGCATTTT. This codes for CASSIFGNSNQPQHF.

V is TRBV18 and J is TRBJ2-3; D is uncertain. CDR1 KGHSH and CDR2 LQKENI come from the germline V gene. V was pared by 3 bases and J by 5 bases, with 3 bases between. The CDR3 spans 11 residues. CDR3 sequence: CASSPRDTQYF. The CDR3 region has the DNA TGTGCCAGCTCACCGAGAGATACGCAGTATTTT.

CDR3 DNA sequence: TGCAGTGCTAGAGGCGAGGATCAAGAGACCCAGTACTTC. The encoded protein is CSARGEDQETQYF. V is TRBV20-1 and J is TRBJ2-5; no firm D call. The CDR3 totals 13 residues. The V end was cut by 1 base, the J end by 2 bases, with 8 bases between. The germline gives CDR1 DFQATT, CDR2 SNEGSKA (reference sequence).

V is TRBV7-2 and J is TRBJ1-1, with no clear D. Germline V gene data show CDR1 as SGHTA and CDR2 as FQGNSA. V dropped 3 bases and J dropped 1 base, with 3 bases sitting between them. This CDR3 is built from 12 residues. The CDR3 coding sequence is TGTGCCAGCAGCTTCTCGAACACTGAAGCTTTCTTT. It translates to CASSFSNTEAFF.

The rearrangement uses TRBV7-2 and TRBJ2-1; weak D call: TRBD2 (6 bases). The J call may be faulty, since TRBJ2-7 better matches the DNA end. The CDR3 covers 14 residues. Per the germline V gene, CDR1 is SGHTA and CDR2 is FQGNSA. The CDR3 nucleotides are TGTGCCAGCAGCTTAGCGGACTACTCCTACGAGCAGTACTTC. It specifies CASSLADYSYEQYF.

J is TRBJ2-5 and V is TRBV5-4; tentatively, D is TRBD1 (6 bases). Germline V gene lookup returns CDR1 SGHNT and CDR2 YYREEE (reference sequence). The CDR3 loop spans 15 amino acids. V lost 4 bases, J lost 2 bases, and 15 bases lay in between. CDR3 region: CASSTPDRTQETQYF. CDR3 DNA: TGTGCCAGCAGCACCCCGGACAGAACTCAAGAGACCCAGTACTTC.

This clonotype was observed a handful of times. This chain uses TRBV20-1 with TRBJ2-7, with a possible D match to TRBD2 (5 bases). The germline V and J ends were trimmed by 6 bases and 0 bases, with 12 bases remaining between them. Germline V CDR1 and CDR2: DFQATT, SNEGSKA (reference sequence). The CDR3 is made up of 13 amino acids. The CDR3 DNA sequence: TGCAGTGCCGCCGAGGGAATCTCCTACGAGCAGTACTTC. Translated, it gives CSAAEGISYEQYF.

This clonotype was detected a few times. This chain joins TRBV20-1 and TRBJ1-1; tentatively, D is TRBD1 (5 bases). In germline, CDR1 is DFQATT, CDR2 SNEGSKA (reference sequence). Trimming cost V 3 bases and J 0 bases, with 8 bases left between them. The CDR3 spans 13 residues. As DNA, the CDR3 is TGCAGTGCTAGGGGGCGACTGAACACTGAAGCTTTCTTT. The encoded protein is CSARGRLNTEAFF.

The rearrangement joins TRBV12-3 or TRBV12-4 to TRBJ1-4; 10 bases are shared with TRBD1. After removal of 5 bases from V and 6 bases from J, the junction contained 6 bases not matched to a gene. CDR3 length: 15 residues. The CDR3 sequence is CASSPDRGHDEKLFF. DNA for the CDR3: TGTGCCAGCAGTCCCGACAGGGGGCACGATGAAAAACTGTTTTTT.

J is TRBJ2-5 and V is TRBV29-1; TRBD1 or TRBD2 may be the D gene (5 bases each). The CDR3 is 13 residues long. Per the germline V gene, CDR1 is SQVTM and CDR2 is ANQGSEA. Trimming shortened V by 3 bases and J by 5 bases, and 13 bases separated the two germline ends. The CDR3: CSVEGDGSETQYF. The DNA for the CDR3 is TGCAGCGTTGAGGGGGACGGTTCCGAGACCCAGTACTTC.

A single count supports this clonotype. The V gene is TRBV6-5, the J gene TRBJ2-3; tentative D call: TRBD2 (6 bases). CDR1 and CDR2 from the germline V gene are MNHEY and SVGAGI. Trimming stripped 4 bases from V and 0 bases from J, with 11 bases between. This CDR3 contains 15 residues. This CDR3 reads CASSFSGTSTDTQYF. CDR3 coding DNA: TGTGCCAGCAGTTTTAGCGGAACTAGCACAGATACGCAGTATTTT.

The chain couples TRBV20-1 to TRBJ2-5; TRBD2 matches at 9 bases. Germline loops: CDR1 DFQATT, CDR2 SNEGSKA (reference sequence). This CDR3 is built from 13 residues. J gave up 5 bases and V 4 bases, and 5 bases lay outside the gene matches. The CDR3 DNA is TGCAGTGCTACGCGGGAGGGCGTGGAGACCCAGTACTTC. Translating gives CSATREGVETQYF.

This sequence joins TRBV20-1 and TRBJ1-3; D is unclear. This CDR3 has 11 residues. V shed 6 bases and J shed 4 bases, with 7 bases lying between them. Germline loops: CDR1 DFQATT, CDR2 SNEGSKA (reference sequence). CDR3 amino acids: CSAERGNTIYF. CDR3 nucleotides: TGCAGTGCAGAGAGAGGAAACACCATATATTTT.

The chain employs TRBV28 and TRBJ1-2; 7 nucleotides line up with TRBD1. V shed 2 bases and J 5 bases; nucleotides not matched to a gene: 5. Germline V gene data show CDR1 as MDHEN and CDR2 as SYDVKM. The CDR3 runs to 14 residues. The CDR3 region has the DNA TGTGCCAGCAGTTTAGCGACAGGGACATATGGCTACACCTTC. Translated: CASSLATGTYGYTF.

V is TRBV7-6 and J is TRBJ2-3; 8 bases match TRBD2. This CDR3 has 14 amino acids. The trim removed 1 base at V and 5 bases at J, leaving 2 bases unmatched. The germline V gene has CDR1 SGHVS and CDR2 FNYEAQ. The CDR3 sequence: CASSLGLAGDTQYF. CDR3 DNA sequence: TGTGCCAGCAGCTTAGGGCTAGCGGGAGATACGCAGTATTTT.

CDR3 DNA sequence: TGTGCCAGCACTAGGAAGCGGGAGGGCCCCTACGAGCAGTACTTC. This codes for CASTRKREGPYEQYF. The chain couples TRBV2 to TRBJ2-7; TRBD2 aligns across 10 bases. J gave up 2 bases and V 7 bases, and 8 bases lay outside the gene matches. CDR3 length: 15 amino acids. Germline CDR1 and CDR2: SNHLY and FYNNEI.

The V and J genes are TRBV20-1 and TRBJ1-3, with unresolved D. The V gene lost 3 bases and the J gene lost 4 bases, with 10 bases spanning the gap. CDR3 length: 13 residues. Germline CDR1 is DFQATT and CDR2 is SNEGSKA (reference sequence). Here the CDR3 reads CSASGESGNTIYF. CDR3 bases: TGCAGTGCTAGTGGGGAGTCGGGAAACACCATATATTTT.

The CDR3 loop is CATGSRASTDTQYF. CDR3 in DNA: TGTGCCACTGGGTCCAGGGCTAGCACAGATACGCAGTATTTT. The chain is built from TRBV24-1 and TRBJ2-3; D might be TRBD1 (5 bases). Germline V gene lookup returns CDR1 KGHDR and CDR2 SFDVKD. Trimming took off 10 bases at V and 0 bases at J, with 13 bases between the two ends. The CDR3 is made up of 14 amino acids.

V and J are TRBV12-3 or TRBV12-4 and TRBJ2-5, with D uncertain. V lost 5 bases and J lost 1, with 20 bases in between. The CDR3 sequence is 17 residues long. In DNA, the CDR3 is TGTGCCAGCAGTCGGAGTTCCTGGTTTCCGAGCCAAGAGACCCAGTACTTC. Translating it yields CASSRSSWFPSQETQYF.

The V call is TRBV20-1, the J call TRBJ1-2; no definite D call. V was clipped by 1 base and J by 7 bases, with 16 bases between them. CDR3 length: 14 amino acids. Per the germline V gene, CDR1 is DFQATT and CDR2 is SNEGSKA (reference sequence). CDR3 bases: TGCAGTGCTAGAGTTGTGGACCGGGGAAGTGGCTACACCTTC. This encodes CSARVVDRGSGYTF.